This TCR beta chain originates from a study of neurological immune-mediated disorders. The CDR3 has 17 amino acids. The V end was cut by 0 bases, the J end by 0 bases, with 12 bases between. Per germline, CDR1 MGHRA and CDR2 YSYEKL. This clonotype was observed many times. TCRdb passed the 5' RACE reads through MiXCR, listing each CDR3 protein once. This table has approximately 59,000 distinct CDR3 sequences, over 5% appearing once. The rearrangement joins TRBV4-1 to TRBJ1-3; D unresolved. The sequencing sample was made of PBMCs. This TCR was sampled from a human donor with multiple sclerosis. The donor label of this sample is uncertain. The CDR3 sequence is CASSQDPRANSGNTIYF. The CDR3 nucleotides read TGCGCCAGCAGCCAAGATCCTAGGGCCAACTCTGGAAACACCATATATTTT.